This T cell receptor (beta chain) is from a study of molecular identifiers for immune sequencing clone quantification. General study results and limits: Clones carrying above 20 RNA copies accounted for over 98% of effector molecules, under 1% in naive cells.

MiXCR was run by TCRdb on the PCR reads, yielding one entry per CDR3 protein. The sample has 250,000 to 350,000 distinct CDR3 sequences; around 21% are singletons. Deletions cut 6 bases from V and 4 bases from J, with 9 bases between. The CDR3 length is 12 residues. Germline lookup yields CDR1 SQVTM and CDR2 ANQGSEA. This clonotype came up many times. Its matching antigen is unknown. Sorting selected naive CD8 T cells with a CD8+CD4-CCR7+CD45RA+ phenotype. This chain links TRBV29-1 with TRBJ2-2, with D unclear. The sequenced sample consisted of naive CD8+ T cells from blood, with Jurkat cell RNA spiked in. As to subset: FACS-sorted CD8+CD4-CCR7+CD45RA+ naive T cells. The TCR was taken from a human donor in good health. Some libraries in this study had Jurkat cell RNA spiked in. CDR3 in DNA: TGCAGCGTCCGCCGAGGCACCGGGGAGCTGTTTTTT. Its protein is CSVRRGTGELFF.